There are a few counts of the clone carrying this T cell receptor beta chain. Its antigen remains unidentified. MiXCR, run by TCRdb on the 5' RACE reads, gives a single entry per CDR3 protein. Of roughly 230,000 distinct CDR3 sequences in the sample, about 8% were seen once. The data derive from a study of identical twins. Study-wide findings and caveats: Beta out-of-frame sequences displayed a weaker excess of sharing between twins. Twin-shared out-of-frame alpha sequences showed excess low generation probability.

The CDR3 runs to 14 residues. Trimming removed 1 base from V and 4 bases from J, with 10 bases in between. From germline, CDR1 is SGHTA and CDR2 FQGNSA. The sample also formed part of further work on yellow fever vaccine responses in identical twins.

The TCR originated in a woman younger than 30 in good health. The chain uses TRBV7-2 and TRBJ1-2; D remains ambiguous. The sequenced material came from CD8+ T cells sorted from blood. CDR3 DNA: TGTGCCAGCAGCTTAGATTCCCTTCTCTATGGCTACACCTTC. Translation: CASSLDSLLYGYTF.